One sample yielded the 4 T cell receptor beta chains listed below, sequenced in a study of identical twins. TCRdb processed the 5' RACE reads anew with MiXCR; each CDR3 protein has one entry. The data show about 1.7 million distinct CDR3 sequences, around 33% seen once. Sample: cord blood. All receptors derive from a newborn girl in good health.

This clonotype has only one observation. One junction end disagrees with the germline gene, perhaps due to a read error. The V call is TRBV4-2, the J call TRBJ2-5; D possibly matches TRBD1 or TRBD2 (5 bases each). TRBJ2-7 explains the end of the DNA better; the J call may be wrong. Germline assignment: CDR1 LGHNA and CDR2 YNFKEQ. This CDR3 comprises 14 residues. CDR3 DNA sequence: TGTGCCGGCAGCCAACAGCGAGGGGTCTACGAGCAGTACTTC. Translation gives CAGSQQRGVYEQYF.

A remark on this clonotype: A clone one base away is much larger, so this may be a read error. This chain links TRBV6-5 with TRBJ2-3; tentative D call: TRBD2 (5 bases). This CDR3 has 14 amino acids. V lost 2 bases to trimming and J lost 4 bases, with 10 bases between them. Per germline, CDR1 MNHEY and CDR2 SVGAGI. The CDR3 DNA is TGTGCCAGCAGTTACCGGAAGAGGGCAGATACGCAGTATTTT. This codes for CASSYRKRADTQYF.

V usage is TRBV3-1 and J usage is TRBJ2-1; 9 positions match TRBD2. CDR3 size: 15 residues. The germline gives CDR1 LGHDT, CDR2 YNNKEL (reference sequence). V gave up 5 bases and J gave up 7 bases; unmatched junction bases: 9. Here the CDR3 reads CASSKWREGGNEQFF. The CDR3 DNA sequence: TGTGCCAGCAGCAAGTGGCGGGAGGGGGGGAATGAGCAGTTCTTC.

V usage is TRBV7-6 and J usage is TRBJ1-1; D remains unclear. The CDR3 length is 14 residues. Germline-derived CDR1 and CDR2 are SGHVS and FNYEAQ. V was pared by 5 bases and J by 6 bases, with 16 bases between. The CDR3 loop reads CASSIRTGTSEAFF. The CDR3, as DNA: TGTGCCAGCAGCATAAGGACGGGAACTTCTGAAGCTTTCTTT.